The rows below give T cell receptor beta chains drawn from one sample of a study of blood T cell repertoires in COVID-19. TCRdb's table, derived via immunoSEQ multiplex PCR, lists solely in-frame clones and lacks some. This table has about 260,000 clones, 90% appearing once. Sequencing input: peripheral blood. The receptors derive from a woman between 40 and 50 years old with acute or convalescent COVID-19. Each CDR3 is given with its conserved first and last residue. D genes are given only for firm matches. Not every row has a clone size; where given, it reads once, few, many or a size class.

clone size,V gene,J gene,D gene,CDR3 DNA,CDR3 protein
NA,TRBV6-5,TRBJ1-1,NA,TGTGCCAGCAGCCAGGGGTGGGTAGGAGCTTTCTTT,CASSQGWVGAFF
NA,TRBV2,TRBJ1-5,NA,TGTGCCAGCAGCGACAGGTACAATCAGCCCCAGCATTTT,CASSDRYNQPQHF
NA,TRBV6-5,TRBJ1-1,NA,TGTGCCAGCACAGGCCTGGGTCAGTTGAACACTGAAGCTTTCTTT,CASTGLGQLNTEAFF
NA,TRBV9,TRBJ1-1,NA,TGTGCCAGCAGCGTAGTGCGGGGCGCTGAAGCTTTCTTT,CASSVVRGAEAFF
NA,TRBV3-1/TRBV3-2,TRBJ1-2,NA,TGTGCCAGCAGCTCGACAGGACAGCCCTACACCTTC,CASSSTGQPYTF
NA,TRBV9,TRBJ1-2,NA,TGTGCCAGCAGCGACCGTCGGGGGACCCCTTCCTATGGCTACACCTTC,CASSDRRGTPSYGYTF
NA,TRBV7-9,TRBJ2-1,NA,TGTGCCAGCAGCTTATTAGGTGGGCCAGTGGGCTACAATGAGCAGTTCTTC,CASSLLGGPVGYNEQFF
NA,TRBV7-8,TRBJ2-5,NA,TGTGCCAGCAGCCAAACAGGGAGGACCCAGTACTTC,CASSQTGRTQYF
NA,TRBV5-5,TRBJ1-4,TRBD1,TGTGCCTCCCGCGCATTGACAGGGGCTGGGGAAAAACTGTTTTTT,CASRALTGAGEKLFF
once,TRBV5-4,TRBJ2-2,TRBD2,TGTGCCAGCAGTCCCCGCGGGGGGGCCGACACCGGGGAGCTGTTTTTT,CASSPRGGADTGELFF
NA,TRBV18,TRBJ1-1,NA,TGTGCCAGCTCAACTTCGACTGGTACTGAAGCTTTCTTT,CASSTSTGTEAFF
NA,TRBV19,TRBJ1-2,NA,TGTGCCAGTAGTTCCTTGCCGGGAGGCTACACCTTC,CASSSLPGGYTF
few,TRBV10-3,TRBJ1-2,TRBD1,TGTGCCATCAGTGCCACGACAGGGAACTATGGCTACACCTTC,CAISATTGNYGYTF
NA,TRBV11-2,TRBJ1-2,TRBD1,TGTGCCAGCAGCCCTGGGACAGGGGGCCCCTATGGCTACACCTTC,CASSPGTGGPYGYTF
NA,TRBV29-1,TRBJ1-1,NA,TGCAGCGTTAGCCGACCACAGGGAACTGAAGCTTTCTTT,CSVSRPQGTEAFF
once,TRBV7-3,TRBJ1-6,TRBD1,TGTGCCAGCAGCCCCGGGACAGATAATTCACCCCTCCACTTT,CASSPGTDNSPLHF
NA,TRBV7-2,TRBJ1-2,NA,TGTGCCAGCAGCTTAGACTTCCGAGGGGGCTACACCTTC,CASSLDFRGGYTF
NA,TRBV2,TRBJ1-1,TRBD1,TGTGCCAGCAGTGAGGACAGGGGGCACACTGAAGCTTTCTTT,CASSEDRGHTEAFF
NA,TRBV12-3/TRBV12-4,TRBJ1-6,NA,TGTGCCAGCAGCCCCGACAGTTGGTCCCTCCACTTT,CASSPDSWSLHF
NA,TRBV5-4,TRBJ1-2,TRBD1,TGTGCCAGCAGCTCCTCTGGGACAGGGCGAGGCTACACCTTC,CASSSSGTGRGYTF
once,TRBV3-1/TRBV3-2,TRBJ1-5,TRBD1,TGTGCCAGCAGCCAAATGGGACAGCCCAATCAGCCCCAGCATTTT,CASSQMGQPNQPQHF
once,TRBV7-9,TRBJ1-2,NA,TGTGCCAGCAGTTCTGCAGGGTTGGGATTAGCTAACTATGGCTACACCTTC,CASSSAGLGLANYGYTF
NA,TRBV5-1,TRBJ1-3,NA,TGCGCCAGCAGCTTGGGACAGGACGGAAACACCATATATTTT,CASSLGQDGNTIYF
NA,TRBV5-5,TRBJ2-2,NA,TGTGCCAGCAGCTTAAGGACAGCTACCGGGGAGCTGTTTTTT,CASSLRTATGELFF
NA,TRBV7-8,TRBJ1-2,TRBD1,TGTGCCAGCAGCTCCTCCGGGACAGGGACTATTTCCTATGGCTACACCTTC,CASSSSGTGTISYGYTF